This note documents a single T cell receptor (beta chain) sequence. Its target is unknown. Data came from immunoSEQ multiplex PCR; TCRdb stores just in-frame clones and leaves some out. The sample lists some 100,000 clones, roughly 87% occurring once. Collection occurred without any documented infections or immune events in donors. The data belong to a study of identifying expanded T cells in peripheral blood. General observations from the study: Across healthy donors, higher total template counts meant significantly greater roughly two-week count variance. Over about two and four weeks, about 15 and 18 clones changed, versus around 1.2 between replicates.

The CDR3 length is 12 residues. Trimming left V 2 bases short and J 7 bases short, with 6 bases between. Germline CDR1 is MDHEN and CDR2 is SYDVKM. The receptor's source is a person between 18 and 75 years old in good health. The V call is TRBV28, the J call TRBJ1-5; D is unclear. Sequencing input: blood. The CDR3 bases are TGTGCCAGCAGTTTACCCGAACAGCCCCAGCATTTT. This encodes CASSLPEQPQHF.